This T cell receptor beta chain appears in the sequencing data of a study of OX40 agonist ivuxolimab in advanced cancers. The CDR3 extends over 13 amino acids. The V end lost 3 bases, the J end lost 0 bases, and 5 bases lay between the germline ends. From germline, CDR1 is SGHTA and CDR2 FQGTGA. Using immunoSEQ multiplex PCR, the repertoire was profiled, and TCRdb retains in-frame clones only, with some absent. The table records about 51,000 clones, about four fifths of them present only once. As to this clone: Its antigen is currently unknown.

The study's findings and limits: Dosing at 0.1 to 3.0 mg/kg was accompanied by clonal expansion of CD4+ and CD8+ blood T cells by week 6. Among the lowest peripheral clonal expansion occurred in 0.1-3.0 mg/kg partial responders.

Samples of blood were obtained at baseline, on cycle 4 day 1, and on cycle 7 day 1. This rearrangement joins TRBV7-3 to TRBJ1-1; possible D gene TRBD1, 5 bases. The receptor's source is an adult with an advanced solid tumor such as melanoma, head and neck, liver or kidney cancer. Sequencing was performed on CD4+ or CD8+ T cells sorted from blood, taken in a trial of the OX40 agonist ivuxolimab. CDR3: CASSFRVNTEAFF. In DNA form, the CDR3 reads TGTGCCAGCAGCTTCAGGGTGAACACTGAAGCTTTCTTT.